This TCR beta chain is drawn from a study of blood T cells in healthy people across ages. Study findings and constraints: It was not possible, with unsorted PBMCs, to conclusively compare naive and antigen-experienced cells.

Collection of about 9.4 milliliters of peripheral blood was performed for each donor. There are 15 residues in the CDR3. CDR1 and CDR2 from the germline V gene are LGHNA and YNFKEQ. Germline trimming cut 4 bases from V and 5 bases from J; bases unmatched to any gene: 9. The use of a sample-barcoded 5' primer and a J-beta primer mix characterized a second PCR of 7 to 11 cycles. Researchers report that a template-switch adaptor with 12 random nucleotides tagged each cDNA molecule. TCRdb reprocessed the 5' RACE reads with MiXCR, giving one entry per CDR3 protein. The data hold fewer than 950,000 distinct CDR3 sequences, with roughly 50% observed a single time. This clonotype occurred once. Antigen specificity is unknown.

The specimen was blood. V and J are TRBV4-2 and TRBJ1-2, with 8 positions matching TRBD1. The sequence was obtained from an older man in good health. CDR3 nucleotide sequence: TGTGCCAGCAGCCGAACGACCGGGACAGGTTATGGCTACACCTTC. Translation: CASSRTTGTGYGYTF.